This TCR beta chain derives from a study of Ad26.COV2.S vaccination and SARS-CoV-2 variants. In germline, CDR1 is ENHRY, CDR2 SYGVKD. This CDR3 spans 14 amino acids. Trimming cost V 11 bases and J 6 bases; bases outside gene matches: 12. The study's findings and limits: From the TCR breadth and depth analyses, total T cell responses may have been underestimated.

About this clone: Its antigen is unknown.

Documented treatment: roughly 20 received Ad26.COV2.S at low or high dose, single or two shots; about five received placebo; per-sample allocation not given. It was on day 63 after the first vaccine or placebo injection that samples were taken. Its platform was an Ad26 vector, and its expressed antigen was Wuhan-strain SARS-CoV-2 spike. The data were produced by immunoSEQ multiplex PCR, yet TCRdb's version contains in-frame clones alone and is incomplete. Among about 390,000 clones listed, approximately 86% were seen once. The TCR originated in a person aged 18-65 years who received the Ad26.COV2.S COVID-19 vaccine or a placebo. This sample comprised peripheral blood, obtained in a trial of Ad26.COV2.S vaccine versus placebo. The gene calls are TRBV10-3 and TRBJ2-1; 8 positions agree with TRBD2. The CDR3 coding sequence is TGTGCCGTCATACCGGGGGGGGAACTCAATGAGCAGTTCTTC. Encoded protein: CAVIPGGELNEQFF.